This entry lists 6 T cell receptor beta chains sequenced from one sample in a study of T-cell memory formation after mild COVID-19. A single record per CDR3 protein comes from TCRdb applying MiXCR to the 5' RACE reads. This table has 95,000 to 120,000 distinct CDR3 sequences, over 15% appearing once. Source material: PBMCs or a T cell subset sorted from them (not recorded which). The receptor set was obtained from a man between 18 and 35 years old who had mild COVID-19 (a few samples of this study predate the infection). Cell type and time point are not known.

The chain links TRBV7-9 to TRBJ1-1; D gene uncertain. The CDR3 is 13 amino acids. Germline CDR1 SEHNR, CDR2 FQNEAQ (reference sequence). V gave up 3 bases and J gave up 6 bases, with 11 bases separating them. The CDR3: CASSLRTPAEAFF. In DNA form, the CDR3 reads TGTGCCAGCAGCTTGCGGACCCCCGCTGAAGCTTTCTTT. The full variable domain, in which reference TRBV7-9 and TRBJ1-1 provide the parts outside the CDR3, is DTGVSQNPRHKITKRGQNVTFRCDPISEHNRLYWYRQTLGQGPEFLTYFQNEAQLEKSRLLSDRFSAERPKGSFSTLEIQRTEQGDSAMYLCASSLRTPAEAFFGQGTRLTVV.

This clonotype was seen a few times. The chain recombines TRBV20-1 with TRBJ2-7, with D possibly being TRBD2 (6 bases). CDR1 DFQATT and CDR2 SNEGSKA come from the germline V gene (reference sequence). Trimming took off 5 bases at V and 2 bases at J, with 10 bases between the two ends. The CDR3 has 12 residues. CDR3 DNA sequence: TGCAGTGCTGGAGGGTCGCCCTACGAGCAGTACGTC. Translated, it gives CSAGGSPYEQYV.

The rearrangement joins TRBV9 to TRBJ2-3; 13 bases align to TRBD2. Per germline, CDR1 SGDLS and CDR2 YYNGEE. This CDR3 has 15 amino acids. The V and J ends lost 7 bases and 4 bases, in that order; junction bases with no gene match: 6. The CDR3 region is CASATSGGTADTQYF. CDR3 DNA: TGTGCCAGCGCGACTAGCGGGGGGACTGCAGATACGCAGTATTTT.

This clonotype was seen just once. This chain joins TRBV3-1 and TRBJ2-3, with D unresolved. Germline V gives CDR1 LGHDT, CDR2 YNNKEL (reference sequence). Trimming took off 1 base at V and 6 bases at J, with 11 bases between the two ends. This CDR3 comprises 14 residues. CDR3 sequence: CASSQVLDLDTQYF. DNA for the CDR3: TGTGCCAGCAGCCAAGTCCTAGATTTGGATACGCAGTATTTT.

The gene calls are TRBV20-1 and TRBJ2-3, with TRBD2 as a possible D gene (5 bases). The CDR3 is 16 residues long. Germline V gene sequence: CDR1 DFQATT, CDR2 SNEGSKA (reference sequence). V was pared by 0 bases and J by 0 bases, with 13 bases between. The CDR3 sequence: CSARDMRTGSTDTQYF. The DNA of the CDR3 is TGCAGTGCTAGAGATATGCGGACTGGTAGCACAGATACGCAGTATTTT.

This clonotype came up many times. The V call is TRBV6-5, the J call TRBJ2-7, with D perhaps matching TRBD1 or TRBD2 (6 bases each). This CDR3 comprises 14 residues. Deletions cut 6 bases from V and 3 bases from J, with 15 bases between. Germline assignment: CDR1 MNHEY and CDR2 SVGAGI. CDR3 in DNA: TGTGCCAGCAGACTAGCCGGGGGCCGCTACGAGCAGTACTTC. Residues: CASRLAGGRYEQYF.